This TCR beta chain was documented in a study of PD-1 blockade in classical Hodgkin lymphoma. The method was immunoSEQ multiplex PCR; TCRdb's version includes in-frame clones alone and lacks a portion of them. Here the sample spans approximately 160,000 clones, less than 80% being singletons. Every patient experienced relapse after autologous stem cell transplantation, and brentuximab vedotin exposure varied. Study-level points and caveats: Newly diagnosed patients and complete responders had comparable diversity at baseline.

This clone came up a few times. Its antigen is undetermined. The clonotype comes from a human donor with classical Hodgkin lymphoma. Sequencing used peripheral blood mononuclear cells (PBMCs), obtained before the second cycle of nivolumab.

The CDR3 reads CASSLGDRDKFF. DNA for the CDR3: TGTGCCAGCAGCTTAGGGGACAGGGACAAGTTCTTC. The chain combines TRBV7-8 with TRBJ2-1; 9 nucleotides align to TRBD1. The CDR3 is 12 residues long. V shed 1 base, J shed 14 bases, and the junction held 3 bases outside the gene matches. The germline CDR1 and CDR2 sequences are SGHVS and FQNEAQ.